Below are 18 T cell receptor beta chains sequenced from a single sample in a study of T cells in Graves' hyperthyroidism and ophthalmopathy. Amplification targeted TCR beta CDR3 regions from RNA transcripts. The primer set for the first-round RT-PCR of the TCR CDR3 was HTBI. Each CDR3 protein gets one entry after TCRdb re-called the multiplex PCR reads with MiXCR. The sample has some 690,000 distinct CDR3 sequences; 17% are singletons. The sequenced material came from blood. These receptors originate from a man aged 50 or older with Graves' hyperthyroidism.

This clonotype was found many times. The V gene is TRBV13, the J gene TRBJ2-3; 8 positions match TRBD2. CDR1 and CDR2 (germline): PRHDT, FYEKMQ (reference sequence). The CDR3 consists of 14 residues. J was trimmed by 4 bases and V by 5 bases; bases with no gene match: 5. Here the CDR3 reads CASSTGLVADTQYF. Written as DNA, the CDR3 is TGTGCCAGCAGCACGGGACTAGTGGCAGATACGCAGTATTTT.

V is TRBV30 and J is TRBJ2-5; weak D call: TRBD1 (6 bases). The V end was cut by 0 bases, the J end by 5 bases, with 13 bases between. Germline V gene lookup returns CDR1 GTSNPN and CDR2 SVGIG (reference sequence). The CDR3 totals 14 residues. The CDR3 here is CAWSVGRGYETQYF. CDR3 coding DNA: TGTGCCTGGAGTGTCGGCAGGGGTTATGAGACCCAGTACTTC.

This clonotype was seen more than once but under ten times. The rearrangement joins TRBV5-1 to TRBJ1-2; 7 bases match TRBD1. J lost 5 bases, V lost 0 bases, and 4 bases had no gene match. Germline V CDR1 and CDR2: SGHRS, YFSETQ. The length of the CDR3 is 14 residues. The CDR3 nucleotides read TGCGCCAGCAGCTTGGACAGGGGCGGTTATGGCTACACCTTC. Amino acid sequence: CASSLDRGGYGYTF.

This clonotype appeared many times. The CDR3 DNA follows: TGTGCCAGCAGCCCCCGACAGGGGGGGAATGAAAAACTGTTTTTT. Its translation is CASSPRQGGNEKLFF. The rearrangement joins TRBV7-2 to TRBJ1-4; 9 bases fit TRBD1. Losses at the gene ends were 5 bases for V and 5 bases for J; bases not matched to a gene: 6. The CDR3 is made up of 15 amino acids. Germline V gene sequence: CDR1 SGHTA, CDR2 FQGNSA.

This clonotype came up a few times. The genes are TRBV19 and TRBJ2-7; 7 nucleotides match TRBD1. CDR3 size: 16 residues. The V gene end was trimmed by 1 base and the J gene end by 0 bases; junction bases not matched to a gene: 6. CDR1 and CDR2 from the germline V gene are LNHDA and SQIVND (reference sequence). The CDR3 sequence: CASSIAGTASSYEQYF. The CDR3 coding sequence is TGTGCCAGTAGTATAGCAGGGACAGCAAGCTCCTACGAGCAGTACTTC.

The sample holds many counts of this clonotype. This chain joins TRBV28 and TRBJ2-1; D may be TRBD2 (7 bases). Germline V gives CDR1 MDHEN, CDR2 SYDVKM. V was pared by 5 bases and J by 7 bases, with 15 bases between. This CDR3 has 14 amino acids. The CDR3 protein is CASSGRGVGNEQFF. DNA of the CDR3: TGTGCCAGCAGTGGGAGGGGGGTGGGGAATGAGCAGTTCTTC. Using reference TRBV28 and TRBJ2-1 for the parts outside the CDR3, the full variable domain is DVKVTQSSRYLVKRTGEKVFLECVQDMDHENMFWYRQDPGLGLRLIYFSYDVKMKEKGDIPEGYSVSREKKERFSLILESASTNQTSMYLCASSGRGVGNEQFFGPGTRLTVL.

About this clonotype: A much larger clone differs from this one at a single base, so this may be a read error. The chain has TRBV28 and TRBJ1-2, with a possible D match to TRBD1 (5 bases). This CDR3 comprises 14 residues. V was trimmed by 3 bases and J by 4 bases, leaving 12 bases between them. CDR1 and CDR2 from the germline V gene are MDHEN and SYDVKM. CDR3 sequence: CASSFGVGVYGYTF. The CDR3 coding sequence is TGTGCCAGCAGTTTTGGAGTGGGGGTCTATGGCTACACCTTC.

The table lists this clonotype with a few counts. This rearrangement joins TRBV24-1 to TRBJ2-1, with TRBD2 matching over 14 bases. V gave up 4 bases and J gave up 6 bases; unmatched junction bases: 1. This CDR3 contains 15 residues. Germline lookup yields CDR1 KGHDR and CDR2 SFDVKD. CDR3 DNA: TGTGCCACCAGTGAGACTAGCGGGAGGGCCAATGAGCAGTTCTTC. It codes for CATSETSGRANEQFF.

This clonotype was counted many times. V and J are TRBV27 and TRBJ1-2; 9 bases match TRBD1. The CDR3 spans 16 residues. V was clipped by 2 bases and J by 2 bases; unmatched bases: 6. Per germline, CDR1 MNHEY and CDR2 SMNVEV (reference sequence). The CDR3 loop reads CASSLVQGANNYGYTF. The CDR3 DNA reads TGTGCCAGCAGTTTAGTACAGGGGGCAAACAACTATGGCTACACCTTC.

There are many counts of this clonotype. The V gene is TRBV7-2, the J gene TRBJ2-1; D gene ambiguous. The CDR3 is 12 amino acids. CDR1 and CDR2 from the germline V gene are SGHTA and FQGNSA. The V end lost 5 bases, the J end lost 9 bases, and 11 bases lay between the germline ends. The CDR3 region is CASSPTWSEQFF. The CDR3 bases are TGTGCCAGCAGCCCAACGTGGAGTGAGCAGTTCTTC.

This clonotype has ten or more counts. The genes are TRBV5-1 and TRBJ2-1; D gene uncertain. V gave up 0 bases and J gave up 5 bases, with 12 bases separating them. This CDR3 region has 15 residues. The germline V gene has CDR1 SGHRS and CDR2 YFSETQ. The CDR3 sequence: CASSLDGDAHNEQFF. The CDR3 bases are TGCGCCAGCAGCTTGGACGGAGACGCCCACAATGAGCAGTTCTTC. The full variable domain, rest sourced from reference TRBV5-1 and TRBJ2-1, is KAGVTQTPRYLIKTRGQQVTLSCSPISGHRSVSWYQQTPGQGLQFLFEYFSETQRNKGNFPGRFSGRQFSNSRSEMNVSTLELGDSALYLCASSLDGDAHNEQFFGPGTRLTVL.

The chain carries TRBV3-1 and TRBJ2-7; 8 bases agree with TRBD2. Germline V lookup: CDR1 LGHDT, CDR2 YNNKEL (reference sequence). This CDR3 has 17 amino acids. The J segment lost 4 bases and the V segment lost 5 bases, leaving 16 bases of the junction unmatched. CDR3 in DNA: TGTGCCAGCAGCGGTGTGATGTGGGAGCGGGAGAAATACGAGCAGTACTTC. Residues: CASSGVMWEREKYEQYF.

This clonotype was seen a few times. Here the CDR3 DNA reads TGTGCCTGGAGGTCCAGGGGTGTCCAAGAGACCCAGTACTTC. This translates into CAWRSRGVQETQYF. The chain combines TRBV30 with TRBJ2-5, with D possibly matching TRBD1 (6 bases). The CDR3 extends over 14 amino acids. Trimming shortened V by 3 bases and J by 1 base, and 12 bases separated the two germline ends. Germline values: CDR1 GTSNPN, CDR2 SVGIG (reference sequence).

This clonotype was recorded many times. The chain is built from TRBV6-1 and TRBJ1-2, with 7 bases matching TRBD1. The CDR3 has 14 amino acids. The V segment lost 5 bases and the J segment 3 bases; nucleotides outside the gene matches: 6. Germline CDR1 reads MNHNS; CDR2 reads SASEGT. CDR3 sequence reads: CASSPDRVYYGYTF. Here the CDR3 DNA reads TGTGCCAGCAGTCCCGACAGGGTCTACTATGGCTACACCTTC.

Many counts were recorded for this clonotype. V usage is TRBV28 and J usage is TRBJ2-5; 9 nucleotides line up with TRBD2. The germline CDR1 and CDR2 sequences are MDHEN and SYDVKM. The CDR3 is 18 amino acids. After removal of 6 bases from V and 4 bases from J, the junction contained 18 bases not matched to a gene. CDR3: CASSPLRGLAIWRETQYF. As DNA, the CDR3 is TGTGCCAGCAGCCCACTAAGGGGACTAGCTATTTGGCGAGAGACCCAGTACTTC.

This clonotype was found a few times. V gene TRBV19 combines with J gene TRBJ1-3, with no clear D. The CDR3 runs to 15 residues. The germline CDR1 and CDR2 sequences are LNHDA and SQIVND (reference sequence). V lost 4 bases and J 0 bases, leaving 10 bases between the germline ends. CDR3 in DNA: TGTGCCAGTAGTACCCAGGCCACCTCTGGAAACACCATATATTTT. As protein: CASSTQATSGNTIYF. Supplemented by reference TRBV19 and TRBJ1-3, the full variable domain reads DGGITQSPKYLFRKEGQNVTLSCEQNLNHDAMYWYRQDPGQGLRLIYYSQIVNDFQKGDIAEGYSVSREKKESFPLTVTSAQKNPTAFYLCASSTQATSGNTIYFGEGSWLTVV.

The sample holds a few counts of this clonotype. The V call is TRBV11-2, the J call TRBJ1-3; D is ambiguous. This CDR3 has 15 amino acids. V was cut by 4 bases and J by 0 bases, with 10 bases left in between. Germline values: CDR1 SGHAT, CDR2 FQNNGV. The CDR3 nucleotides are TGTGCCAGCAGCTCCCGAGACCGCTCTGGAAACACCATATATTTT. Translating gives CASSSRDRSGNTIYF.

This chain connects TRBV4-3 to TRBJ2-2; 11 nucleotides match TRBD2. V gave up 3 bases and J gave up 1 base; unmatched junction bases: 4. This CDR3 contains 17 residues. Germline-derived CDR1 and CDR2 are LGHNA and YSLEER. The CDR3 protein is CASSQGTSGGNTGELFF. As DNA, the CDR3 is TGCGCCAGCAGCCAGGGGACTAGCGGAGGGAACACCGGGGAGCTGTTTTTT.